This T cell receptor (beta chain) was profiled in a study of CD8+CD57+ T cells in acquired aplastic anemia. In patients chosen for sequencing, flow cytometry had shown CD8+CD57+ cell expansion. The CDR3 runs 17 residues. The V end lost 3 bases, the J end lost 11 bases, and 30 bases lay between the germline ends. CDR1 SQVTM and CDR2 ANQGSEA come from the germline V gene. Genomic DNA provided the template from which TCR beta VDJ and CDR3 profiles were obtained. TCRdb ran MiXCR on the reads and lists one entry per CDR3 protein. Here the sample spans approximately 180,000 distinct CDR3 sequences, about 60% being singletons.

The V call is TRBV29-1, the J call TRBJ2-3, with D perhaps matching TRBD1 or TRBD2 (7 bases each). The origin of this receptor is a human donor with aplastic anemia. Material: sorted CD4+, CD8+, or CD8+CD57+ T cells (not recorded which) from PBMCs. CDR3 sequence reads: CSVEGGEQGFAYNEQYF. CDR3 DNA: TGCAGCGTTGAGGGGGGGGAACAGGGGTTCGCCTACAATGAGCAGTATTTT.